This passage covers 25 T cell receptor beta chains from one sample sequenced in a study of read filtering for tumor transcriptome and immune sequencing. From about 400 ng of RNA, a library with molecular barcoded alpha/delta and beta/gamma adaptors was made. TCRdb re-analysed the reads in MiXCR, keeping a single row per CDR3 protein. The sample yields around 140,000 distinct CDR3 sequences, around 13% seen once. Material: a population of CD138-negative cells sorted from bone marrow. The receptors derive from a donor aged 40 or older with multiple myeloma.

As concerns this clonotype: Given a much more abundant clone one base away, this may be a read error. The V and J genes are TRBV9 and TRBJ1-5, with D tentatively TRBD1 (5 bases). V lost 10 bases and J 5 bases, leaving 16 bases between the germline ends. This CDR3 region has 13 residues. The germline V gene has CDR1 SGDLS and CDR2 YYNGEE. The CDR3 is CAGSQGTDQPQHF. The CDR3 coding sequence is TGTGCCGGCTCCCAAGGGACCGATCAGCCCCAGCATTTT.

The table lists this clonotype with many counts. The chain combines TRBV6-5 with TRBJ2-1; no clear D. Per the germline V gene, CDR1 is MNHEY and CDR2 is SVGAGI. V lost 7 bases to trimming and J lost 0 bases, with 13 bases between them. This CDR3 has 15 amino acids. CDR3 protein: CASNRILSSYNEQFF. DNA of the CDR3: TGTGCCAGCAACCGGATCCTGAGCTCCTACAATGAGCAGTTCTTC.

This clonotype came up a few times. An end of the junction does not agree with germline; a read error may underlie this. The chain recombines TRBV4-2 with TRBJ2-7, with TRBD1 as a possible D gene (6 bases). This CDR3 has 17 amino acids. Germline V gene lookup returns CDR1 LGHNA and CDR2 YNFKEQ. The CDR3: CAGSQDLRTVSSYEQYF. DNA of the CDR3: TGTGCCGGCAGCCAAGATCTAAGGACAGTGAGCTCCTACGAGCAGTACTTC.

At least ten counts were recorded for this clonotype. This sequence joins TRBV29-1 and TRBJ2-7; D is unresolved. Trimming took 5 bases from V and 1 from J, leaving 9 bases between them. The CDR3 spans 12 residues. Per germline, CDR1 SQVTM and CDR2 ANQGSEA. CDR3 coding DNA: TGCAGCGTTCTGACACCATCCTACGAGCAGTACTTC. Amino acids: CSVLTPSYEQYF.

This clonotype was counted at least ten times. J is TRBJ2-5 and V is TRBV28; a weak D match, TRBD2 (5 bases). Deletions cut 3 bases from V and 2 bases from J, with 7 bases between. Germline lookup yields CDR1 MDHEN and CDR2 SYDVKM. This CDR3 contains 13 residues. The CDR3 DNA sequence: TGTGCCAGCAGTTTTCTAGCACAAGAGACCCAGTACTTC. As protein: CASSFLAQETQYF.

This clonotype appeared once. One junction end does not reproduce the germline sequence, and a read error may be involved. The chain recombines TRBV12-3 or TRBV12-4 with TRBJ2-1; D is possibly TRBD2 (5 bases). The CDR3 sequence is 15 residues long. CDR3 DNA sequence: TGTGCCAGCAGTTTAGAGAGACTATCCTGCAATGAGCAGTTCTTC. Translating gives CASSLERLSCNEQFF.

In its sample, this clonotype was seen a few times. This chain connects TRBV11-3 to TRBJ1-1; possibly TRBD1 for D (6 bases). Germline V lookup: CDR1 SGHNT, CDR2 YENEEA. Trimming took 5 bases from V and 3 from J, leaving 13 bases between them. The length of the CDR3 is 14 residues. The CDR3: CASSQGGEYTEAFF. The CDR3 coding sequence is TGTGCCAGCAGCCAAGGGGGGGAGTACACTGAAGCTTTCTTT.

There are a few counts of this clonotype. The chain links TRBV2 to TRBJ1-2; 7 bases match TRBD1. Germline CDR1 SNHLY, CDR2 FYNNEI. The V and J ends lost 8 bases and 7 bases, in that order; junction bases with no gene match: 16. The CDR3 is 15 residues long. As DNA, the CDR3 is TGTGCCAGCCTTAGGACGAGACAGGGCGAGTCTGGCTACACCTTC. Translated, it gives CASLRTRQGESGYTF.

As for this clonotype: One end of the junction does not line up with germline, which may come from a read error. V and J are TRBV7-3 and TRBJ2-1; 8 bases map to TRBD1. There are 11 residues in the CDR3. The germline CDR1 and CDR2 sequences are SGHTA and FQGTGA. The CDR3 here is CTSSTGGKQFF. The CDR3 bases are TGTACCAGCAGCACAGGGGGTAAGCAGTTCTTC. Based on the CDR3 plus reference TRBV7-3 and TRBJ2-1, the full variable domain is GAGVSQTPSNKVTEKGKYVELRCDPISGHTALYWYRQSLGQGPEFLIYFQGTGAADDSGLPNDRFFAVRPEGSVSTLKIQRTERGDSAVYLCTSSTGGKQFFGPGTRLTVL.

This clonotype showed up many times. This chain connects TRBV6-6 to TRBJ2-2, with TRBD1 identical over 8 bases. Germline CDR1 MNHNY, CDR2 SVGAGI (reference sequence). The CDR3 consists of 16 residues. J gave up 0 bases and V 4 bases, and 4 bases lay outside the gene matches. The CDR3 spells CASSFQGAANTGELFF. The CDR3 DNA is TGTGCCAGCAGTTTTCAGGGGGCGGCGAACACCGGGGAGCTGTTTTTT.

This clonotype was detected many times. This rearrangement joins TRBV29-1 to TRBJ2-5; weak D call: TRBD2 (7 bases). This CDR3 contains 17 residues. V lost 7 bases, J lost 0 bases, and 24 bases lay in between. The germline gives CDR1 SQVTM, CDR2 ANQGSEA. The CDR3 DNA reads as TGCAGCGCCCCCGGTGGGGGCGGGAGAGGGTACCAAGAGACCCAGTACTTC. Its translation: CSAPGGGGRGYQETQYF.

This clonotype was seen at least ten times. Germline and junction disagree at one end, which may indicate a read error. V usage is TRBV4-3 and J usage is TRBJ2-7; 9 bases fit TRBD2. Germline CDR1 LGHNA, CDR2 YSLEER. This CDR3 comprises 14 residues. In DNA, the CDR3 is TGCGCCAGCAGCCAAGATCTTTCCGGGACTAGCCGCTTCTTC. Its translation is CASSQDLSGTSRFF.

There are many counts of this clonotype. J is TRBJ2-7 and V is TRBV10-2, with D unresolved. The V and J ends lost 6 bases and 3 bases respectively, with 6 bases between them. CDR1 and CDR2 from the germline V gene are WSHSY and SAAADI. This CDR3 has 11 residues. CDR3 sequence (DNA): TGCGCCAGCAGGATCAGCTACGAGCAGTACTTC. Its translation is CASRISYEQYF.

This clonotype has a count of ten or more. The chain links TRBV29-1 to TRBJ2-2; tentatively, D is TRBD2 (5 bases). Trimming left V 5 bases short and J 1 base short, with 11 bases between. The CDR3 contains 14 residues. Germline V lookup: CDR1 SQVTM, CDR2 ANQGSEA. In nucleotides, the CDR3 is TGCAGCGTTTGTGAGGACTGGAACACCGGGGAGCTGTTTTTT. This codes for CSVCEDWNTGELFF.

Concerning this clonotype: A much larger clone is a single base away; this may be a read error. The chain couples TRBV5-6 to TRBJ1-1; no definite D call. V lost 2 bases and J lost 0, with 14 bases in between. CDR3 size: 16 residues. Germline-derived CDR1 and CDR2 are SGHDT and YYEEEE. CDR3 region: CASSLRCLWMNTEAFF. The CDR3, as DNA: TGTGCCAGCAGCTTAAGGTGTTTGTGGATGAACACTGAAGCTTTCTTT.

This clonotype was detected many times. The gene calls are TRBV20-1 and TRBJ2-7, with 8 nucleotides matching TRBD1. Losses at the gene ends were 5 bases for V and 5 bases for J; bases not matched to a gene: 5. CDR1 and CDR2 from the germline V gene are DFQATT and SNEGSKA (reference sequence). The CDR3 spans 12 residues. This CDR3 reads CSAPGGGDEQYF. For the CDR3, the DNA is TGCAGTGCTCCAGGGGGCGGCGACGAGCAGTACTTC.

The gene calls are TRBV11-3 and TRBJ2-5; weak D call: TRBD2 (5 bases). This CDR3 comprises 14 residues. The germline gives CDR1 SGHNT, CDR2 YENEEA. V shed 5 bases and J shed 1 base, with 11 bases lying between them. The CDR3 region is CASSPEGGQETQYF. For the CDR3, the DNA is TGTGCCAGCAGCCCCGAAGGAGGCCAAGAGACCCAGTACTTC.

The chain uses TRBV12-3 or TRBV12-4 and TRBJ2-1; 8 bases line up with TRBD1. This CDR3 region has 14 residues. Trimming cost V 4 bases and J 5 bases; bases outside gene matches: 4. The CDR3 loop is CASSSDRDDNEQFF. CDR3 nucleotide sequence: TGTGCCAGCAGTTCGGACAGGGATGACAATGAGCAGTTCTTC.

The rearrangement links TRBV7-8 to TRBJ2-1; TRBD2 aligns across 14 bases. With 4 bases clipped from V and 0 bases from J, the junction kept 11 bases outside the gene matches. Germline V gene lookup returns CDR1 SGHVS and CDR2 FQNEAQ. This CDR3 region has 20 residues. The CDR3 region has the DNA TGTGCCAGCAGCTCCGAATGGGGACTAGCGGGAGAGAGCTCCTACAATGAGCAGTTCTTC. Translation gives CASSSEWGLAGESSYNEQFF. Based on the CDR3 plus reference TRBV7-8 and TRBJ2-1, the full variable domain is GAGVSQSPRYKVAKRGQDVALRCDPISGHVSLFWYQQALGQGPEFLTYFQNEAQLDKSGLPSDRFFAERPEGSVSTLKIQRTQQEDSAVYLCASSSEWGLAGESSYNEQFFGPGTRLTVL.

In the case of this clonotype: A clone one base away is much larger, so this may be a read error. This chain links TRBV5-4 with TRBJ2-1; 7 nucleotides align to TRBD1. CDR3 size: 16 residues. Trimming removed 4 bases from V and 0 bases from J; junction bases left unmatched: 7. The germline V gene encodes CDR1 SGHNT and CDR2 YYREEE (reference sequence). The CDR3 coding sequence is TGTGCCAGCAGCACACCGGACAGGAGCTCCTACAATGAGCAGTTCTTC. This codes for CASSTPDRSSYNEQFF.

This clonotype has at least ten counts. This sequence joins TRBV6-5 and TRBJ2-1; TRBD1 matches at 7 bases. After removal of 5 bases from V and 4 bases from J, the junction contained 5 bases not matched to a gene. Germline V gene sequence: CDR1 MNHEY, CDR2 SVGAGI. This CDR3 spans 14 amino acids. CDR3 DNA: TGTGCCAGCAGTGCCGGGACAGAATACAATGAGCAGTTCTTC. As protein: CASSAGTEYNEQFF.

This clonotype showed up many times. The chain joins TRBV7-2 to TRBJ2-1, with D perhaps matching TRBD2 (6 bases). The CDR3 loop spans 14 amino acids. In germline, CDR1 is SGHTA, CDR2 FQGNSA. V shed 2 bases and J shed 7 bases, with 12 bases lying between them. CDR3 sequence: CASSLLLAGNEQFF. The CDR3 DNA reads as TGTGCCAGCAGCTTACTACTAGCAGGTAATGAGCAGTTCTTC.

Comment on this clonotype: It is likely a read error: a sequence one base away is far more abundant. The CDR3, as DNA: TGTGCCAGCAGCCCCGACAGGGGTGACAATGAGCAGCTCTTC. It codes for CASSPDRGDNEQLF. The chain is built from TRBV7-3 and TRBJ2-1, with TRBD1 matching over 8 bases. The germline CDR1 and CDR2 sequences are SGHTA and FQGTGA. The CDR3 spans 14 residues.

J is TRBJ2-3 and V is TRBV7-3; the D gene is possibly TRBD1 (5 bases). Germline-derived CDR1 and CDR2 are SGHTA and FQGTGA. This CDR3 has 13 amino acids. The V end lost 3 bases, the J end lost 10 bases, and 14 bases lay between the germline ends. CDR3 protein: CASSLTDVKPQYF. The CDR3 coding sequence is TGTGCCAGCAGCTTGACAGACGTCAAACCGCAGTATTTT.

With regard to this clonotype: This may arise from a read error, as a much more abundant clone is one base away. This chain links TRBV7-9 with TRBJ2-7; 9 bases agree with TRBD1. Germline loops: CDR1 SEHNR, CDR2 FQNEAQ (reference sequence). The CDR3 contains 14 residues. The CDR3 sequence: CASSAIGTGHEQDF. CDR3 DNA: TGTGCCAGCAGCGCCATCGGGACAGGGCACGAGCAGGACTTC.